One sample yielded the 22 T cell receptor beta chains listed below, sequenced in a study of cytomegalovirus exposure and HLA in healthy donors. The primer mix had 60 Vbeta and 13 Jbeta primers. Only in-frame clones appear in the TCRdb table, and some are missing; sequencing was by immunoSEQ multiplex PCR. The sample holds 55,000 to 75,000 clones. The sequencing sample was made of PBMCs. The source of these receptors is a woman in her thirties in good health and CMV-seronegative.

CDR3 amino acids: CASSNSGLSYEQYF. CDR3 nucleotides: TGCGCCAGCTCCAACTCGGGACTTTCTTACGAGCAGTACTTC. The chain employs TRBV5-1 and TRBJ2-7; D perhaps matches TRBD2 (6 bases). With 7 bases removed from V and 4 bases from J, the gap between germline ends came to 18 bases. This CDR3 spans 14 amino acids. CDR1 is SGHRS, CDR2 YFSETQ, per germline. Variable domain in full (rest from reference TRBV5-1 and TRBJ2-7): KAGVTQTPRYLIKTRGQQVTLSCSPISGHRSVSWYQQTPGQGLQFLFEYFSETQRNKGNFPGRFSGRQFSNSRSEMNVSTLELGDSALYLCASSNSGLSYEQYFGPGTRLTVT.

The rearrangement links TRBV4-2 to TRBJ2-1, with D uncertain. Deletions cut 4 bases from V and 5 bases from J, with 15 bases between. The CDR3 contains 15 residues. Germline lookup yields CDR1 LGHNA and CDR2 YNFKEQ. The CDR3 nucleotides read TGTGCCAGCAGCCCCTACGGAGCGCCGAACAATGAGCAGTTCTTC. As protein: CASSPYGAPNNEQFF.

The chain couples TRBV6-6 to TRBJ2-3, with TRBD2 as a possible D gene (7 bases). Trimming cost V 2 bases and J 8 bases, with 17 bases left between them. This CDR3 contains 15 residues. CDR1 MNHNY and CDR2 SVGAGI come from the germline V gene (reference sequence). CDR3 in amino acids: CASSYQEGGGSTQYF. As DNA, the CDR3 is TGTGCCAGCAGTTACCAGGAGGGGGGGGGCAGTACGCAGTATTTT.

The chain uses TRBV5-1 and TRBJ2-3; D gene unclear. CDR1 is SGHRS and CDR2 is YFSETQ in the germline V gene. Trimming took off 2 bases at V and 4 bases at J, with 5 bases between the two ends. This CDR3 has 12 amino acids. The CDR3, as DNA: TGCGCCAGCAGCTTTCTCGCAGATACGCAGTATTTT. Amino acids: CASSFLADTQYF.

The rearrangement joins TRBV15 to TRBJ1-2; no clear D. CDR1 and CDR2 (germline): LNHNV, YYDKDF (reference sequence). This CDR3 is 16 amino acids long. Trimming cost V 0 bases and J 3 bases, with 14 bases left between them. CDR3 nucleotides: TGTGCCACCAGCAGAGAAGCGGGCCTATGGGACTATGGCTACACCTTC. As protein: CATSREAGLWDYGYTF.

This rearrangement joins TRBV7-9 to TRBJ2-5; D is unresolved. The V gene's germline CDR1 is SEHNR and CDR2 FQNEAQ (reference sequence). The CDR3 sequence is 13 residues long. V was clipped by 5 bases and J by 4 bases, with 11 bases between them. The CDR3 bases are TGTGCCAGCAGCATTCCAGGTCGAGAGACCCAGTACTTC. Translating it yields CASSIPGRETQYF.

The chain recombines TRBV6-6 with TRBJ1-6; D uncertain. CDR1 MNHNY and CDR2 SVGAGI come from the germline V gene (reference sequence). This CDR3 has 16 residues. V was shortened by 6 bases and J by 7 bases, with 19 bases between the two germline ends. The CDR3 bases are TGTGCCAGCAGAGACCAGGCAGGAGCGGGAAATTCACCCCTCCACTTT. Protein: CASRDQAGAGNSPLHF.

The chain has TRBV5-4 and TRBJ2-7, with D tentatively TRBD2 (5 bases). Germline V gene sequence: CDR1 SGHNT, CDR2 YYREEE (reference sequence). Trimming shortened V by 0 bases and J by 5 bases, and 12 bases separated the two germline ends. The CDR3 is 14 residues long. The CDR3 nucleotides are TGTGCCAGCAGCTTGGCTAGCCCAGTCGACGAGCAGTACTTC. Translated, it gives CASSLASPVDEQYF.

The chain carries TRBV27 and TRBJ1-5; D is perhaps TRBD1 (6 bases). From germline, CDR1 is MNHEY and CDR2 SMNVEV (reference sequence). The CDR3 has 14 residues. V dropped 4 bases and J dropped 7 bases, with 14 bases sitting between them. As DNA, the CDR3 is TGTGCCAGCAGTTGGCAGGGAGGGGGACAGCCCCAGCATTTT. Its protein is CASSWQGGGQPQHF.

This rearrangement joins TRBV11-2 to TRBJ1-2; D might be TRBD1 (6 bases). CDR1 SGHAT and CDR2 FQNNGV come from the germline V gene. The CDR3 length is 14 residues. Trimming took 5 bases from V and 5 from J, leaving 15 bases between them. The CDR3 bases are TGTGCCAGCAGCCCTGACAGGATCGGGTATGGCTACACCTTC. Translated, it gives CASSPDRIGYGYTF.

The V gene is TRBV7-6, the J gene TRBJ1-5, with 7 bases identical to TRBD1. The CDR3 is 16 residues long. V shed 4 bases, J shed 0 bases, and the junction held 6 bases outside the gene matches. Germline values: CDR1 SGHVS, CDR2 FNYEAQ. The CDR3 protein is CASSSGQKNSNQPQHF. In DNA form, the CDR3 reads TGTGCCAGCAGCTCGGGACAGAAGAATAGCAATCAGCCCCAGCATTTT.

The CDR3 DNA reads as TGTGCCAGCACCCTCGATACGGGGGGCCAAGAGACCCAGTACTTC. It codes for CASTLDTGGQETQYF. The chain recombines TRBV6-5 with TRBJ2-5, with TRBD2 matching over 7 bases. The CDR3 has 15 amino acids. The V segment lost 7 bases and the J segment 1 base; nucleotides outside the gene matches: 9. Per the germline V gene, CDR1 is MNHEY and CDR2 is SVGAGI.

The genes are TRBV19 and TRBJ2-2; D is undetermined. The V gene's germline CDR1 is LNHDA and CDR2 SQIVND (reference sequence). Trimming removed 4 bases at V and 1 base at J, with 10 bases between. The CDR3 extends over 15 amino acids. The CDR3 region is CASSTLELNTGELFF. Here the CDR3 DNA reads TGTGCCAGTAGTACTCTAGAGTTGAACACCGGGGAGCTGTTTTTT.

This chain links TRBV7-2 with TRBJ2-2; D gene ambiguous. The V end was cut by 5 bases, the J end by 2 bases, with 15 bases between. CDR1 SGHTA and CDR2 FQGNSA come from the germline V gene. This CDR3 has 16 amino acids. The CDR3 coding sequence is TGTGCCAGCAGCCCTGCGGCATCTTTAAACACCGGGGAGCTGTTTTTT. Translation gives CASSPAASLNTGELFF.

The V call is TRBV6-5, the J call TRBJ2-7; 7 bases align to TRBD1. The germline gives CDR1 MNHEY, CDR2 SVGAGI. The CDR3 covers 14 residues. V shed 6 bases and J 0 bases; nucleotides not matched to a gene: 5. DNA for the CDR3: TGTGCCAGCAGCCCCGGGACAGCCTCCTACGAGCAGTACTTC. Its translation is CASSPGTASYEQYF.

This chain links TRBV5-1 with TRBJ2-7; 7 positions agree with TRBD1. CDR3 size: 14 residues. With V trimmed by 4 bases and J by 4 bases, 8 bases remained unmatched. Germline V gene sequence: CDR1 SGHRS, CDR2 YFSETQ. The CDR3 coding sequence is TGCGCCAGCAGCCCGTGGACAGGAGTTTACGAGCAGTACTTC. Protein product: CASSPWTGVYEQYF.

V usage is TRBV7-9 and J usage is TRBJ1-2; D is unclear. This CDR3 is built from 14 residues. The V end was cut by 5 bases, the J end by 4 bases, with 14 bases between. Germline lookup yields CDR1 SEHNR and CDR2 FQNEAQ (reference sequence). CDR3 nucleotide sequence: TGTGCCAGCAGCCGACCTTCGGGAGCCTATGGCTACACCTTC. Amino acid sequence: CASSRPSGAYGYTF.

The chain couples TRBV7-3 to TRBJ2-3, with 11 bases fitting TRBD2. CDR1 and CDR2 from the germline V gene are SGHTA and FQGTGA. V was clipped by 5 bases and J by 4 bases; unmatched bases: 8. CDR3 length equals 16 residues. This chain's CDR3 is CASSPIAGGGSDTQYF. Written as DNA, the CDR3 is TGTGCCAGCAGCCCGATAGCGGGAGGGGGTTCAGATACGCAGTATTTT.

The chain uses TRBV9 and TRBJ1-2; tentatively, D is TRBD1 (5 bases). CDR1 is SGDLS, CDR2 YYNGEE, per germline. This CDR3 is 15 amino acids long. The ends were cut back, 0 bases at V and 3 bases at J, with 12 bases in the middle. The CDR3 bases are TGTGCCAGCAGCGTAGAGGCAGGCAGGGACTATGGCTACACCTTC. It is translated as CASSVEAGRDYGYTF. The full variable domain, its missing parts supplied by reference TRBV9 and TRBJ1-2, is DSGVTQTPKHLITATGQRVTLRCSPRSGDLSVYWYQQSLDQGLQFLIQYYNGEERAKGNILERFSAQQFPDLHSELNLSSLELGDSALYFCASSVEAGRDYGYTFGSGTRLTVV.

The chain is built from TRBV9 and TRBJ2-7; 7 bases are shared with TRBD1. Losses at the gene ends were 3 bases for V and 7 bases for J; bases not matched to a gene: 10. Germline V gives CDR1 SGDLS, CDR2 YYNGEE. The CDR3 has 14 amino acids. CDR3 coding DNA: TGTGCCAGCAGCGAGATGACAGGGCAGGGGGAGCAGTACTTC. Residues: CASSEMTGQGEQYF.

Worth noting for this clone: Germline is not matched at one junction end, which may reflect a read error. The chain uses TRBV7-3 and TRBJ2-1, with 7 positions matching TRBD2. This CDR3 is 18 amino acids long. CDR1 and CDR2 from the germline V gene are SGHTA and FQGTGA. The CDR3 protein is CASSLTGLGRSSDNEQFF. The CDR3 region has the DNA TGTGCCAGCAGCTTAACCGGACTAGGGCGGAGCTCCGACAATGAGCAGTTCTTC. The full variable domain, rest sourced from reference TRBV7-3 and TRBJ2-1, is GAGVSQTPSNKVTEKGKYVELRCDPISGHTALYWYRQSLGQGPEFLIYFQGTGAADDSGLPNDRFFAVRPEGSVSTLKIQRTERGDSAVYLCASSLTGLGRSSDNEQFFGPGTRLTVL.

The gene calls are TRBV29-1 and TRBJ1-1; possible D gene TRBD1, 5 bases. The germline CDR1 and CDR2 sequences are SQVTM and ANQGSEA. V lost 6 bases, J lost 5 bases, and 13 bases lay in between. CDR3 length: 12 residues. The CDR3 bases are TGCAGCGTCTCTACAGGAAGTACTGAAGCTTTCTTT. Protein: CSVSTGSTEAFF.